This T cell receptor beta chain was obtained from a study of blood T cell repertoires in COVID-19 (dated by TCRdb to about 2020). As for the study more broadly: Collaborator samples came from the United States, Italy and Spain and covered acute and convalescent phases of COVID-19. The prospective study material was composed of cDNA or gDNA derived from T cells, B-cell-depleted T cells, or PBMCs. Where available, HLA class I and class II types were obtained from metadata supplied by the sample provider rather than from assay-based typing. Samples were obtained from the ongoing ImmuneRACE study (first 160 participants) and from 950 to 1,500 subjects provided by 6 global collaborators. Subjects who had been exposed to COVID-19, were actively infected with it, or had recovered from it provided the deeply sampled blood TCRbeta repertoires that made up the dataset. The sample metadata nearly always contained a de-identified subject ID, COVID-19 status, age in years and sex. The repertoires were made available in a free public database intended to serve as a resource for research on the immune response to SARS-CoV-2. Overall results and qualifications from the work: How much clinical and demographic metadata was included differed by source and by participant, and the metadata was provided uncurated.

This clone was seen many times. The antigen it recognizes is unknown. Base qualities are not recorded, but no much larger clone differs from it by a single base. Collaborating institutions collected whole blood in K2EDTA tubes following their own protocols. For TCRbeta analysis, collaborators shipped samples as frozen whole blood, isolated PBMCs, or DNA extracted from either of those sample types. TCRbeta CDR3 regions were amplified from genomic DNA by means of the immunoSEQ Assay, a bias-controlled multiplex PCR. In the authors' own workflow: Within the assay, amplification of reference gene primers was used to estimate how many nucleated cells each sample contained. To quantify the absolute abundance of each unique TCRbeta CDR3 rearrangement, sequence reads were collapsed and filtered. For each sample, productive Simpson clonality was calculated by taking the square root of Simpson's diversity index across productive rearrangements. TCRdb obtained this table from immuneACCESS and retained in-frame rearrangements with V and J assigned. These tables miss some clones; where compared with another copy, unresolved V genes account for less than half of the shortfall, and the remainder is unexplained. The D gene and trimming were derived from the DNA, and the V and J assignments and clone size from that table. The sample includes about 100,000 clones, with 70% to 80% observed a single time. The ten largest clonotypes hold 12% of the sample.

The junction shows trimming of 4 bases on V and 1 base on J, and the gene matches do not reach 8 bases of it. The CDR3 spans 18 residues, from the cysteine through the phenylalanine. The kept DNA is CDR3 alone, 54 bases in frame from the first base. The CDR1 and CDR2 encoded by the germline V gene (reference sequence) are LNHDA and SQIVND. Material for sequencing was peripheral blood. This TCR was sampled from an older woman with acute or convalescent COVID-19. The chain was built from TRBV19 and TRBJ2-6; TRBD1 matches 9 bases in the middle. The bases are TGTGCCAGTAGTAGCTTGGACAGGGGTGGTTCTGGGGCCAACGTCCTGACTTTC. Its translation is CASSSLDRGGSGANVLTF.